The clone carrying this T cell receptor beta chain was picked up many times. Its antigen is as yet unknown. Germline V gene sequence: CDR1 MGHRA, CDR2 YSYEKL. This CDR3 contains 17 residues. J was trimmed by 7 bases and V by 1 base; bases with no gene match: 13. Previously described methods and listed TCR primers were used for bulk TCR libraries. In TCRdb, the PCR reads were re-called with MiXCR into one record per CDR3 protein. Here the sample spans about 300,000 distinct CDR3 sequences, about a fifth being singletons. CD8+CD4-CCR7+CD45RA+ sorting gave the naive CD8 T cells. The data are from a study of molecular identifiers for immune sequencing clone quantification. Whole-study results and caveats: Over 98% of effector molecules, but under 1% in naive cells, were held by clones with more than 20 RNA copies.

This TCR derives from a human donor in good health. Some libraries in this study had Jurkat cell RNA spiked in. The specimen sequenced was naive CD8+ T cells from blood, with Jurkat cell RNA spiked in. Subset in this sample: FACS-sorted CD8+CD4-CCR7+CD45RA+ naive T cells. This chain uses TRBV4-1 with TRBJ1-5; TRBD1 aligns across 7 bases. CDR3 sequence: CASSQVPQGGVGQPQHF. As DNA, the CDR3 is TGCGCCAGCAGCCAAGTTCCCCAGGGGGGGGTAGGGCAGCCCCAGCATTTT.